The present TCR beta chain was sequenced within a study of CD8+CD57+ T cells in acquired aplastic anemia (dated 2018 in TCRdb). Looking at the study overall: A mean of about 3 ug of DNA, ranging from roughly 0.17 to 30 ug, was extracted from sorted CD4+ and CD8+ cells. Healthy donor samples averaged roughly 9.8 million reads for CD4+ and fewer than 12 million for CD8+ cells. Paper-wide results and their limitations: Although some 28 CD8+ CDR3 sequences were shared by patients and controls, these sequences appeared highly expressed in patients and within the immunodominant clones of patients. CD8+ Simpson's diversity did not differ significantly between patients and healthy controls (P=0.060).

TCR beta VDJ combination and CDR3 sequence profiling used genomic DNA as the template. An Illumina HiSeq 2000 was used for TCR repertoire sequencing. In the original analysis: Repertoire assessment relied on Simpson's diversity index, CDR3 size and DJ length profiles, and TRBV/TRBJ rearrangement plots. The immunodominant clone was defined as the most abundant DNA sequence in deep sequencing data. CDR3 amino acid sequences were checked for sharing between subjects and were compared against published repertoires and the VDJdb database. TCRdb cleaned the public reads at Q25 with fastp, built clones with MiXCR and kept in-frame beta chains. When rows share a CDR3 protein, they turn into one entry using the most common DNA and genes. It is TCRdb's table, rather than the study itself, that gives the V and J calls and clone size. The sample profile shows roughly 180,000 distinct CDR3 sequences; approximately 49% of them were found once. The top ten hold approximately 2.9% of the sample.

The table lists this clonotype with many counts. The target of this receptor is not known. Per-base quality was not reported, and no clone a single base away is much larger than it. The CDR3 measures 15 amino acids from cysteine to phenylalanine. Just CDR3 DNA is preserved here, 45 bases in frame from base 1. V trim: 3 bases; J trim: 5 bases; unmatched bases: 9. The CDR1 and CDR2 encoded by the germline V gene (reference sequence) are DFQATT and SNEGSKA. In this study, sorted CD4+ and CD8+ T cells from the blood of healthy subjects and of severe aplastic anemia patients had their TCR repertoires deep-sequenced. Ficoll-Paque density gradient centrifugation was used to isolate peripheral blood mononuclear cells. CD4+ and CD8+ T cells were sorted by FACS or magnetic beads before DNA extraction.

The sample comprised sorted CD4+, CD8+, or CD8+CD57+ T cells (not recorded which) from PBMCs. The sequence links TRBV20-1 to TRBJ2-2, with 7 bases in between that match TRBD1. This receptor was taken from a human donor in good health. At the DNA level, the sequence is TGCAGTGCTAGGGTCAGGGGGATAAGAACCGGGGAGCTGTTTTTT. This encodes CSARVRGIRTGELFF.